The rows below give T cell receptor beta chains drawn from one sample of a study of Ad26.COV2.S vaccination and SARS-CoV-2 variants. The method was immunoSEQ multiplex PCR; TCRdb's version includes in-frame clones alone and lacks a portion of them. The data hold over 400,000 clones, with roughly 90% observed a single time. Here the sequenced sample was peripheral blood, taken in a trial of Ad26.COV2.S vaccine versus placebo. All receptors derive from a person aged 18-60 years who received the Ad26.COV2.S COVID-19 vaccine or a placebo. The CDR3 runs from the conserved cysteine through the conserved F or W.

v_call: TRBV18; cdr3_aa: CASSPQTGGRETQYF
v_call: TRBV11-2; cdr3_aa: CASSLDSEQYF
v_call: TRBV3-1/TRBV3-2; cdr3_aa: CASSRVVLRTYEQYF
v_call: TRBV7-9; cdr3_aa: CASSPPTGLLVAEAFF
v_call: TRBV4-3; cdr3_aa: CASSQDGGSGSNYGYTF
v_call: TRBV6-5; cdr3_aa: CASTPPESDTQYF
v_call: TRBV21-1; cdr3_aa: CASSKVGRGYYGYTF
v_call: TRBV5-5; cdr3_aa: CASSFAGGDGYTF
v_call: TRBV5-1; cdr3_aa: CASSLVTMKETQYF
v_call: TRBV29-1; cdr3_aa: CSVGTSGGPDTQYF
v_call: TRBV9; cdr3_aa: CASSEGDKYNEQFF
v_call: TRBV3-1/TRBV3-2; cdr3_aa: CASSQEVRGLTPLYEQYF